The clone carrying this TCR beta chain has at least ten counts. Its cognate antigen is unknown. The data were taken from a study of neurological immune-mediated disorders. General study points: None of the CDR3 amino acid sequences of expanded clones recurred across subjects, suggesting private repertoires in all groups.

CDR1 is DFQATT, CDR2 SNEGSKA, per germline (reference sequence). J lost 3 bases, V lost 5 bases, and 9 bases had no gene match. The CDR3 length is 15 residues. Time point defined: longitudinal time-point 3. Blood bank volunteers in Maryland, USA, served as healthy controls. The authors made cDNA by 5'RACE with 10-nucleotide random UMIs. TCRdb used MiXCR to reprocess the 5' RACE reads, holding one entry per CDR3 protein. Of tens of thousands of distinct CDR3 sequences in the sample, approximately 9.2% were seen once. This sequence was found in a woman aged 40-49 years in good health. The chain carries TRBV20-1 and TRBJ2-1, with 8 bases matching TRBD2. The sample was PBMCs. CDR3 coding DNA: TGCAGTGCTTGGGCCACTAGCGGAGGCTACAATGAGCAGTTCTTC. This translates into CSAWATSGGYNEQFF.